This T cell receptor (beta chain) was recorded in a study of blood T cell repertoires in COVID-19. Across the whole study: Collection of acute and convalescent COVID-19 samples took place in the United States, Italy and Spain. PBMCs, B-cell-depleted T cells, or T cells were the source of the cDNA or gDNA that made up the material.

Original methodology: Amplification of reference gene primers was used by the study to estimate nucleated cell counts. Assay used: immunoSEQ multiplex PCR; TCRdb lists only in-frame clones, some missing. V and J calls and clone size are given by that table; D and trimming were obtained from the DNA. The sample carries 100,000 or so clones, approximately 92% recorded once. Trimming stripped 5 bases from V and 2 bases from J, with 25 bases between. Germline CDR1 and CDR2: WSHSY and SAAADI. The CDR3 has 18 residues. While infection was still active, Seattle patients were enrolled and then followed longitudinally.

Source material: peripheral blood. The origin of this receptor is a woman aged 45-60 years with COVID-19, enrolled during active disease. The chain links TRBV10-2 to TRBJ2-7; D is uncertain. Here the CDR3 reads CASSFSPSLITTPYEQYF. The CDR3, as DNA: TGCGCCAGCAGTTTCTCGCCTTCCCTCATCACAACACCCTACGAGCAGTACTTC.